This record looks at one TCR beta chain sequence and its context. Its matching antigen is unknown. The data were produced by immunoSEQ multiplex PCR, yet TCRdb's version contains in-frame clones alone and is incomplete. This table has some 60,000 clones, 84% appearing once. The V gene lost 2 bases and the J gene lost 3 bases, with 14 bases spanning the gap. The CDR3 is made up of 15 amino acids. Germline loops: CDR1 SNHLY, CDR2 FYNNEI. The sample comes from a study of OX40 agonist ivuxolimab in advanced cancers. Study information: Ivuxolimab is an agonistic anti-OX40 (CD134) antibody, and patients were treated with it.

Study results and caveats: The average count of expanded clones was higher among CD8+ T cells than among CD4+.

Sequenced material: CD4+ or CD8+ T cells sorted from blood, taken in a trial of the OX40 agonist ivuxolimab. This TCR came from an adult with an advanced solid tumor such as melanoma, head and neck, liver or kidney cancer. The chain recombines TRBV2 with TRBJ2-7; D is unresolved. The CDR3 DNA reads TGTGCCAGCAGTGAATCGACATCTGCTTACTACGAGCAGTACTTC. Encoded protein: CASSESTSAYYEQYF.